The 25 T cell receptor beta chains presented below share a single source sample, sequenced in a study of T-cell memory formation after mild COVID-19. TCRdb recomputed calls from the 5' RACE reads with MiXCR, one row per CDR3 protein. Here the sample spans roughly 500,000 distinct CDR3 sequences, over 20% being singletons. Sequenced material: PBMCs or a T cell subset sorted from them (not recorded which). The receptor set was obtained from an adult woman who had mild COVID-19 (a few samples of this study predate the infection). Cell type and time point are not known.

The chain has TRBV6-5 and TRBJ2-5; 10 bases line up with TRBD1. Germline CDR1 MNHEY, CDR2 SVGAGI. The CDR3 runs 15 residues. Unmatched junction bases numbered 4, after V lost 0 bases and J lost 6 bases. As DNA, the CDR3 is TGTGCCAGCAGTTACTCGAGACAGGGGGCCAAGACCCAGTACTTC. It codes for CASSYSRQGAKTQYF.

The chain links TRBV12-3 or TRBV12-4 to TRBJ2-2; possibly TRBD2 for D (5 bases). V was pared by 2 bases and J by 3 bases, with 7 bases between. The CDR3 sequence is 14 residues long. For the CDR3, the DNA is TGTGCCAGCAGTTTAACGGGGTACACCGGGGAGCTGTTTTTT. It yields the protein CASSLTGYTGELFF.

V usage is TRBV5-5 and J usage is TRBJ2-3, with D hard to call. The CDR3 extends over 15 amino acids. Germline V gene data show CDR1 as SGHKS and CDR2 as YYEKEE (reference sequence). V dropped 1 base and J dropped 0 bases, with 9 bases sitting between them. CDR3 region: CASSLSPYSTDTQYF. In DNA form, the CDR3 reads TGTGCCAGCAGCTTGTCCCCGTATAGCACAGATACGCAGTATTTT.

This clonotype was seen a few times. This chain uses TRBV20-1 with TRBJ2-7; no clear D. From germline, CDR1 is DFQATT and CDR2 SNEGSKA (reference sequence). The V gene lost 4 bases and the J gene lost 2 bases, with 6 bases spanning the gap. The CDR3 is 11 residues long. CDR3 DNA: TGCAGTGCTACAGAAACCTACGAGCAGTACTTC. Protein sequence: CSATETYEQYF.

This clonotype came up a few times. This chain links TRBV7-6 with TRBJ2-2, with 9 bases fitting TRBD2. The ends lost 4 bases at V and 7 bases at J; junction bases unmatched: 10. The CDR3 sequence is 16 residues long. Germline V gene sequence: CDR1 SGHVS, CDR2 FNYEAQ. CDR3 nucleotide sequence: TGTGCCAGCAGCTCGCTAGCGGGACCAAGTGGCGGGGAGCTGTTTTTT. It encodes CASSSLAGPSGGELFF.

This sequence joins TRBV20-1 and TRBJ2-2; no clear D gene. The CDR3 is 13 amino acids. CDR1 is DFQATT, CDR2 SNEGSKA, per germline (reference sequence). V dropped 5 bases and J dropped 0 bases, with 7 bases sitting between them. CDR3 sequence: CSARLANTGELFF. For the CDR3, the DNA is TGCAGTGCTCGGCTCGCGAACACCGGGGAGCTGTTTTTT.

The DNA of the CDR3 is TGTGCCAGCAGTGAAGAGACTATTACAACTAATGAAAAACTGTTTTTT. It encodes CASSEETITTNEKLFF. The rearrangement uses TRBV6-1 and TRBJ1-4; no firm D call. CDR1 and CDR2 from the germline V gene are MNHNS and SASEGT. V dropped 1 base and J dropped 0 bases, with 9 bases sitting between them. This CDR3 is built from 16 residues.

The chain recombines TRBV27 with TRBJ2-1; D is possibly TRBD1 or TRBD2 (7 bases each). CDR1 and CDR2 from the germline V gene are MNHEY and SMNVEV (reference sequence). The CDR3 is made up of 14 amino acids. Trimming cost V 8 bases and J 5 bases, with 16 bases left between them. In DNA, the CDR3 is TGTGCCAGCGCAAGTCAGGGGGGGAACAATGAGCAGTTCTTC. This translates into CASASQGGNNEQFF.

This chain uses TRBV12-3 or TRBV12-4 with TRBJ1-3; a weak D match, TRBD1 (5 bases). There are 12 residues in the CDR3. V lost 7 bases, J lost 7 bases, and 11 bases lay in between. The CDR3 here is CASTPWGNTIYF. The CDR3 nucleotides read TGTGCCAGCACTCCCTGGGGGAACACCATATATTTT.

The V call is TRBV5-1, the J call TRBJ1-6, with TRBD1 as a possible D gene (6 bases). The germline V gene encodes CDR1 SGHRS and CDR2 YFSETQ. The CDR3 runs 16 residues. Trimming removed 2 bases from V and 2 bases from J, with 11 bases in between. The DNA of the CDR3 is TGCGCCAGCAGCTTCGGCAGGGGCCCCTATAATTCACCCCTCCACTTT. Protein: CASSFGRGPYNSPLHF.

The CDR3 DNA follows: TGTGCCAGCAGTTCCTATAGCTTCTACGAGCAGTACTTC. Protein sequence: CASSSYSFYEQYF. V is TRBV7-2 and J is TRBJ2-7; no clear D gene. The V gene lost 6 bases and the J gene lost 3 bases, with 12 bases spanning the gap. This CDR3 contains 13 residues. Per germline, CDR1 SGHTA and CDR2 FQGNSA.

J is TRBJ2-5 and V is TRBV12-3 or TRBV12-4; 14 nucleotides match TRBD2. The J segment lost 2 bases and the V segment lost 5 bases, leaving 10 bases of the junction unmatched. The CDR3 sequence is 18 residues long. The CDR3 nucleotides read TGTGCCAGCAGTCCGAACCGACTAGCGGGGGGGCGACAAGAGACCCAGTACTTC. Its translation is CASSPNRLAGGRQETQYF.

This clonotype was found a few times. V usage is TRBV2 and J usage is TRBJ1-6; TRBD1 matches at 11 bases. The CDR3 extends over 15 amino acids. The germline V gene encodes CDR1 SNHLY and CDR2 FYNNEI. The V gene end was trimmed by 4 bases and the J gene end by 8 bases; junction bases not matched to a gene: 4. The CDR3 nucleotides are TGTGCCAGCAGTGGGACAGGGGGCTACGATTCACCCCTCCACTTT. This gives the protein CASSGTGGYDSPLHF.

This clonotype came up a few times. The chain has TRBV5-1 and TRBJ2-3; D is perhaps TRBD1 or TRBD2 (5 bases each). CDR1 is SGHRS, CDR2 YFSETQ, per germline. The V end was cut by 4 bases, the J end by 6 bases, with 12 bases between. This CDR3 is built from 13 residues. The CDR3 region is CASSPGWGDTQYF. DNA for the CDR3: TGCGCCAGCAGCCCCGGCTGGGGGGATACGCAGTATTTT.

This clonotype was observed a handful of times. The rearrangement links TRBV15 to TRBJ1-2, with 9 bases fitting TRBD1. The trim removed 0 bases at V and 6 bases at J, leaving 5 bases unmatched. The CDR3 runs 15 residues. Germline V gene lookup returns CDR1 LNHNV and CDR2 YYDKDF (reference sequence). CDR3 DNA sequence: TGTGCCACCAGCAGAGATGGGGACAGGGTGGATGGCTACACCTTC. Its translation: CATSRDGDRVDGYTF. Full variable domain (remainder filled in from reference TRBV15 and TRBJ1-2): DAMVIQNPRYQVTQFGKPVTLSCSQTLNHNVMYWYQQKSSQAPKLLFHYYDKDFNNEADTPDNFQSRRPNTSFCFLDIRSPGLGDTAMYLCATSRDGDRVDGYTFGSGTRLTVV.

This clonotype has more than one count but fewer than ten. The V gene is TRBV6-1, the J gene TRBJ2-7, with 9 bases aligning to TRBD1. Germline V CDR1 and CDR2: MNHNS, SASEGT. The CDR3 covers 13 residues. For the CDR3, the DNA is TGTGCACTCACCCGACAGGGGGCCTACGAGCAGTACTTC. Protein product: CALTRQGAYEQYF.

The rearrangement links TRBV29-1 to TRBJ1-3, with D possibly TRBD1 on 5 matching bases. The CDR3 consists of 17 residues. Germline V lookup: CDR1 SQVTM, CDR2 ANQGSEA. V lost 6 bases and J 2 bases, leaving 23 bases between the germline ends. The CDR3 region has the DNA TGCAGCGTCGAGATGTTCCGGGACTCCAGAACTGGAAACACCATATATTTT. Translation: CSVEMFRDSRTGNTIYF.

This clonotype was seen a few times. The chain joins TRBV29-1 to TRBJ1-2, with D perhaps matching TRBD1 (6 bases). The CDR3 totals 14 residues. V was shortened by 5 bases and J by 8 bases, with 21 bases between the two germline ends. Germline V lookup: CDR1 SQVTM, CDR2 ANQGSEA. The CDR3 nucleotides read TGCAGCGTTAAGACAGGTGCCATCCGAGGAGGCTACACCTTC. As protein: CSVKTGAIRGGYTF.

This clonotype was seen a handful of times. The chain uses TRBV29-1 and TRBJ2-7, with TRBD1 matching over 8 bases. CDR1 and CDR2 (germline): SQVTM, ANQGSEA. This CDR3 contains 15 residues. The V segment lost 2 bases and the J segment 0 bases; nucleotides outside the gene matches: 6. Written as DNA, the CDR3 is TGCAGCGTTGAATTTCCAGGGGGCAGCTCCTACGAGCAGTACTTC. It specifies CSVEFPGGSSYEQYF.

This clonotype has only a few counts. This chain connects TRBV29-1 to TRBJ2-1, with TRBD2 as a possible D gene (5 bases). Germline CDR1 and CDR2: SQVTM and ANQGSEA. The CDR3 extends over 14 amino acids. The V end was cut by 7 bases, the J end by 7 bases, with 20 bases between. CDR3 protein: CSAPHEGRGNEQFF. CDR3 DNA sequence: TGCAGCGCCCCGCATGAGGGCCGCGGGAATGAGCAGTTCTTC.

This chain joins TRBV2 and TRBJ1-5; the D is unclear. Germline V CDR1 and CDR2: SNHLY, FYNNEI. This CDR3 has 14 amino acids. Trimming cost V 4 bases and J 7 bases, with 14 bases left between them. The CDR3 loop reads CASSVKGSSQPQHF. As DNA, the CDR3 is TGTGCCAGCAGTGTTAAGGGCAGTAGCCAGCCCCAGCATTTT.

This clonotype was detected a few times. The genes are TRBV30 and TRBJ1-1; D is unclear. The V gene lost 5 bases and the J gene lost 1 base, with 11 bases spanning the gap. The CDR3 sequence is 13 residues long. CDR1 is GTSNPN, CDR2 SVGIG, per germline (reference sequence). The CDR3 nucleotides read TGTGCCTGGGCGGGGATGGGGAACACTGAAGCTTTCTTT. Amino acid sequence: CAWAGMGNTEAFF.

This clonotype has just a few counts. The rearrangement joins TRBV5-4 to TRBJ1-5; D remains unclear. CDR1 and CDR2 from the germline V gene are SGHNT and YYREEE (reference sequence). The CDR3 length is 11 residues. The V end lost 10 bases, the J end lost 4 bases, and 9 bases lay between the germline ends. This CDR3 reads CAWGLNQPQHF. DNA for the CDR3: TGTGCCTGGGGATTAAATCAGCCCCAGCATTTT.

The chain recombines TRBV13 with TRBJ2-7, with 13 nucleotides matching TRBD2. This CDR3 contains 17 residues. J gave up 1 base and V 5 bases, and 8 bases lay outside the gene matches. The V gene's germline CDR1 is PRHDT and CDR2 FYEKMQ (reference sequence). CDR3: CASSLRTSGGLSYEQYF. The CDR3 coding sequence is TGTGCCAGCAGCCTACGGACTAGCGGGGGCCTATCCTACGAGCAGTACTTC.

To note about this clonotype: Its ends do not fully match the called genes, so a read error is possible. The rearrangement uses TRBV12-3 or TRBV12-4 and TRBJ2-7; TRBD2 aligns across 12 bases. The CDR3 length is 16 residues. The CDR3 DNA is TGTGCCAGCAGTTTGCTTACTAGCGGGGGGCCCTACGAGCATTACTTC. It specifies CASSLLTSGGPYEHYF.